This T cell receptor (beta chain) was captured by sequencing in a study of T cells in Graves' hyperthyroidism and ophthalmopathy. Study background: Peripheral blood was drawn at first diagnosis, prior to all treatment.

This clonotype was seen many times. Amplification of TCR beta CDR3 regions was performed using RNA transcripts as template. With the HTBI primer set, the TCR CDR3 went through a first round of RT-PCR. TCRdb reanalysed the multiplex PCR reads using MiXCR and keeps one entry per CDR3 protein. The sample consists of approximately 380,000 distinct CDR3 sequences, roughly 20% of them appearing once. The CDR3 has 14 amino acids. Germline-derived CDR1 and CDR2 are DFQATT and SNEGSKA (reference sequence). The V end lost 0 bases, the J end lost 8 bases, and 14 bases lay between the germline ends. The sequence came from a young man with Graves' ophthalmopathy. V usage is TRBV20-1 and J usage is TRBJ2-1; maybe TRBD1 (6 bases). The sequenced sample consisted of blood. The CDR3 region is CSARDGGGRDEQFF. The CDR3 DNA follows: TGCAGTGCTAGAGATGGTGGGGGCCGGGATGAGCAGTTCTTC.